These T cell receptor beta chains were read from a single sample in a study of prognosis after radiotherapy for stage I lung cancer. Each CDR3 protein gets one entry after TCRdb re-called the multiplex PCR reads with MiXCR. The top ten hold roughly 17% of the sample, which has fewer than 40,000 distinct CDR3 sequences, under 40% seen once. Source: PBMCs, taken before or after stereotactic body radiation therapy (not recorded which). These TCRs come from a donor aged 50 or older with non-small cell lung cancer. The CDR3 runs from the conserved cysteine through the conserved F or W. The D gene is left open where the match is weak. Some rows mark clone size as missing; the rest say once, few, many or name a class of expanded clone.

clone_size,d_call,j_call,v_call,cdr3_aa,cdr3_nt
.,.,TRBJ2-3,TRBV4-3,CASSPENPTSFFSTDTQYF,TGCGCCAGCAGCCCCGAAAATCCAACGTCGTTTTTCTCGACAGATACGCAGTATTTT
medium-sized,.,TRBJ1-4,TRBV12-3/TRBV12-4,CASSSGQNNEKLFF,TGTGCCAGCAGTTCCGGACAGAATAATGAAAAACTGTTTTTT
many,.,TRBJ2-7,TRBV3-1,CASSQSGPRYEQYF,TGTGCCAGCAGCCAGTCGGGACCGAGGTATGAGCAGTACTTC
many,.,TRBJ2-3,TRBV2,CAHTPGGANTDTQYF,TGTGCACATACACCAGGAGGGGCGAACACAGATACGCAGTATTTT
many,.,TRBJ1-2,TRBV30,CAWSRGPYGYTF,TGTGCCTGGAGTCGGGGTCCCTATGGCTACACCTTC
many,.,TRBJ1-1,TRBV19,CASMGLDLYTEAFF,TGTGCCAGTATGGGGCTGGACCTTTACACTGAAGCTTTCTTT
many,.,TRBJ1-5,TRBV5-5,CASSLMGNQPQHF,TGTGCCAGCAGCTTGATGGGCAATCAGCCCCAGCATTTT
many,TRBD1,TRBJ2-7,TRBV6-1,CASSPSGDRGSYEQYF,TGTGCCAGCAGTCCCTCGGGGGACAGGGGCTCCTACGAGCAGTACTTC
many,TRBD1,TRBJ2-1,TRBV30,CAWSITRGHEQFF,TGTGCCTGGAGTATTACCAGGGGGCATGAGCAGTTCTTC
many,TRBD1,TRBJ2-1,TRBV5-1,CASSLRTGLDNEQFF,TGCGCCAGCAGCCTCAGGACAGGGTTAGACAATGAGCAGTTCTTC
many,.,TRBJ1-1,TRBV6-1,CASNQEGSTEAFF,TGTGCCAGCAACCAGGAGGGGAGCACTGAAGCTTTCTTT
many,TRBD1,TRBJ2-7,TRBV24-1,CATSGGQGFGYEQYF,TGTGCCACCAGTGGCGGACAGGGTTTCGGCTACGAGCAGTACTTC
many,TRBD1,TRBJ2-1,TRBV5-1,CASSLTGQGADEQFF,TGCGCCAGCAGCTTGACGGGACAGGGGGCCGATGAGCAGTTCTTC
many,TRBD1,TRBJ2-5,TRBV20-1,CSASGARGRPQETQYF,TGCAGTGCTAGCGGAGCCAGGGGGCGACCCCAAGAGACCCAGTACTTC
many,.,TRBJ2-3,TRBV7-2,CASSSPATDTQYF,TGTGCCAGCAGCTCCCCGGCCACAGATACGCAGTATTTT
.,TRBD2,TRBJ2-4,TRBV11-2,CASSHAFAGVVLRIQYF,TGTGCCAGCAGCCATGCCTTTGCGGGAGTGGTCTTGCGCATTCAGTACTTC
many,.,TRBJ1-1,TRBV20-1,CSATPLTTEAFF,TGCAGTGCTACCCCTTTAACCACTGAAGCTTTCTTT
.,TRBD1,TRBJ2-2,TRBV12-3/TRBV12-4,CASSFAPPDRESTGELFF,TGTGCCAGCAGTTTTGCCCCTCCGGACAGGGAAAGCACCGGGGAGCTGTTTTTT
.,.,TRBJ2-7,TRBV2,CASKGELPSEQYF,TGTGCCAGCAAGGGGGAGCTGCCGAGCGAGCAGTACTTC
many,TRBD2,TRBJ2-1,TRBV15,CATSRASGGDEQFF,TGTGCCACCAGCAGAGCTAGCGGGGGGGATGAGCAGTTCTTC
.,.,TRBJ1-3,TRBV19,CASGKTFSGNTIYF,TGTGCCAGTGGAAAGACCTTCTCTGGAAACACCATATATTTT
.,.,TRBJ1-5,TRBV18,CASSRPGQLRPQHF,TGTGCCAGCTCACGACCAGGACAGCTACGGCCCCAGCATTTT
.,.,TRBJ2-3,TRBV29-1,CSVETPGISTDTKYF,TGCAGCGTTGAAACACCAGGGATTTCCACAGATACGAAGTATTTT
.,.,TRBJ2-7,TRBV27,CANSLGASYEQYF,TGTGCCAACAGTTTGGGTGCCTCCTACGAGCAGTACTTC
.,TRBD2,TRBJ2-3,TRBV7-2,CASRYTSGGTTDTQYF,TGTGCCAGCAGGTATACTAGCGGGGGTACCACAGATACGCAGTATTTT
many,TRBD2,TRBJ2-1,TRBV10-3,CAVSETGAGLSDEQFF,TGTGCCGTCAGTGAGACCGGCGCGGGACTATCTGATGAGCAGTTCTTC
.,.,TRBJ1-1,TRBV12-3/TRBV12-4,CASSRHWLGTEVFF,TGTGCCAGCAGCCGACACTGGTTAGGAACTGAAGTTTTCTTT
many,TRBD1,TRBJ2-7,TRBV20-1,CSARTGTGGYEQYF,TGCAGTGCTAGAACGGGGACAGGGGGCTACGAGCAGTACTTC